Below are 3 T cell receptor beta chains sequenced from a single sample in a study of OX40 agonist ivuxolimab in advanced cancers. Library method: the immunoSEQ multiplex PCR assay. The clones in this table, taken by TCRdb from immuneACCESS, are in-frame only. Not every clone is retained; where verified, under half of the shortfall comes from an unresolved V gene, and the cause of the rest is unknown. The sample table contains 11,000 or so clones; only one count was recorded for less than 85% of them. The top ten constitute about 40% of the sample. The starting material was CD4+ or CD8+ T cells sorted from blood, obtained in a trial of the OX40 agonist ivuxolimab. These receptors all come from an adult with an advanced solid tumor such as melanoma, head and neck, liver or kidney cancer.

This chain connects TRBV4-1 to TRBJ2-2; D might be TRBD1 or TRBD2, each matching 5 bases. The CDR3 has 15 amino acids. Germline CDR1 MGHRA, CDR2 YSYEKL. V was pared by 3 bases and J by 1 base, with 9 bases between. The CDR3 protein is CASSHGDLNTGELFF. The CDR3 DNA follows: TGCGCCAGCAGCCACGGGGACCTGAACACCGGGGAGCTGTTTTTT.

This clone was seen a few times. CDR3 coding DNA: TGTGCCATCAGTGAGGGCAGGGAGTATCAGCCCCAGCATTTT. Protein product: CAISEGREYQPQHF. The gene calls are TRBV10-3 and TRBJ1-5; D might be TRBD1 (5 bases). Per the germline V gene, CDR1 is ENHRY and CDR2 is SYGVKD. The CDR3 runs 14 residues. Trimming removed 2 bases at V and 5 bases at J, with 10 bases between.

The CDR3 region has the DNA TGTGCCAGTAGTCCTTACCCCAACGACTTTAATGAAAAACTGTTTTTT. It is translated as CASSPYPNDFNEKLFF. The chain employs TRBV19 and TRBJ1-4, with D hard to call. CDR3 length: 16 residues. The germline V gene encodes CDR1 LNHDA and CDR2 SQIVND (reference sequence). The ends were cut back, 5 bases at V and 4 bases at J, with 17 bases in the middle.